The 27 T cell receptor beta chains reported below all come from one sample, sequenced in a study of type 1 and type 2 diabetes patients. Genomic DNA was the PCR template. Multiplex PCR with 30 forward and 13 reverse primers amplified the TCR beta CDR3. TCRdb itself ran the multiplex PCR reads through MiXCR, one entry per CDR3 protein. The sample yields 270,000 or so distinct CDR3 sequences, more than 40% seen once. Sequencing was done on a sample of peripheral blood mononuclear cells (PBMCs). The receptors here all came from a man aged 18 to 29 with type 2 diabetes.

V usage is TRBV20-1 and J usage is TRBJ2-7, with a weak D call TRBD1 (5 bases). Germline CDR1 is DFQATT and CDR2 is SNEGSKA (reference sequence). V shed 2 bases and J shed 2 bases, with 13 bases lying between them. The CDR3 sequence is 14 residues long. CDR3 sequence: CSARSMRQTYEQYF. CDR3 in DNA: TGCAGTGCTAGATCTATGCGACAGACCTACGAGCAGTACTTC.

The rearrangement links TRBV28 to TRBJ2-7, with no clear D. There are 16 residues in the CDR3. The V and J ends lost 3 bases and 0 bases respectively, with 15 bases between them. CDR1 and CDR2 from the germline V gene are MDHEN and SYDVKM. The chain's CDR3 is CASSLKWAESSYEQYF. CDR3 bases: TGTGCCAGCAGTTTGAAGTGGGCGGAGAGCTCCTACGAGCAGTACTTC.

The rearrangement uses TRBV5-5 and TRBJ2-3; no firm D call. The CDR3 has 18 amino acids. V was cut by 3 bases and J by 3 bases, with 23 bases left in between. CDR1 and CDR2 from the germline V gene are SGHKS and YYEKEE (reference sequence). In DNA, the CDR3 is TGTGCCAGCAGCTCCCAATCCGCGACGCGCCGGTGGACAGATACGCAGTATTTT. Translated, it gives CASSSQSATRRWTDTQYF.

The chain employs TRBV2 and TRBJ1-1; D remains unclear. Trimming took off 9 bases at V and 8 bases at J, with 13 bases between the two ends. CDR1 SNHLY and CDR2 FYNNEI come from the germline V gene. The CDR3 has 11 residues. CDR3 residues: CASLREVEAFF. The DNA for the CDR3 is TGTGCCAGTCTCAGAGAAGTCGAAGCTTTCTTT.

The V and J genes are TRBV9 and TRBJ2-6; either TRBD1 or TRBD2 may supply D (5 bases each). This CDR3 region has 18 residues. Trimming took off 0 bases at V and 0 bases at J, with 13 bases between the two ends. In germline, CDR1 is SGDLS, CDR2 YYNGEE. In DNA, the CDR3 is TGTGCCAGCAGCGTAGAGGGACGAGCCAGCTCTGGGGCCAACGTCCTGACTTTC. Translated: CASSVEGRASSGANVLTF.

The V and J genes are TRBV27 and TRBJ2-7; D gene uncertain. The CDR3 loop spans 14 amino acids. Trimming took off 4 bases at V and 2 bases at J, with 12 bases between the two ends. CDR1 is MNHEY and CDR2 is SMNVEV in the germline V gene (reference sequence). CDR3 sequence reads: CASSSHTKAYEQYF. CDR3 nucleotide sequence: TGTGCCAGCAGTTCTCACACCAAAGCCTACGAGCAGTACTTC.

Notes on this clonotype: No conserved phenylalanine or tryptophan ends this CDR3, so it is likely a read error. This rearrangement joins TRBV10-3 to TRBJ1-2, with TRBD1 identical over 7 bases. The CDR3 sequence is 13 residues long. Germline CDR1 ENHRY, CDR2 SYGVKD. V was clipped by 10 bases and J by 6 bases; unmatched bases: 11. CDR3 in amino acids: CARGDSTTHGYTS. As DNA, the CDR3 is TGTGCCAGGGGGGACAGTACGACCCATGGCTACACCTCC.

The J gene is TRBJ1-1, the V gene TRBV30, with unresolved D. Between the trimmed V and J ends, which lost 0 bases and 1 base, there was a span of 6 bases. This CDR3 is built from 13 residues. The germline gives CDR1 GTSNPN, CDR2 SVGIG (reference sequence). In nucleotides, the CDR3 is TGTGCCTGGAGTGTACCGGGGAACACTGAAGCTTTCTTT. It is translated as CAWSVPGNTEAFF. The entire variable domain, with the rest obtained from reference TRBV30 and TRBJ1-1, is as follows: SQTIHQWPATLVQPVGSPLSLECTVEGTSNPNLYWYRQAAGRGLQLLFYSVGIGQISSEVPQNLSASRPQDRQFILSSKKLLLSDSGFYLCAWSVPGNTEAFFGQGTRLTVV.

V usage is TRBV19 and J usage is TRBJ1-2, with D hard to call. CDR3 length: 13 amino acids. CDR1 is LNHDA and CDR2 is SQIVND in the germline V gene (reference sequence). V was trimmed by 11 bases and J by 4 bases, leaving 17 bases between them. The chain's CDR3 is CAPCRSGGYGYTF. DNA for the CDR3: TGTGCCCCCTGTCGGTCCGGAGGCTATGGCTACACCTTC.

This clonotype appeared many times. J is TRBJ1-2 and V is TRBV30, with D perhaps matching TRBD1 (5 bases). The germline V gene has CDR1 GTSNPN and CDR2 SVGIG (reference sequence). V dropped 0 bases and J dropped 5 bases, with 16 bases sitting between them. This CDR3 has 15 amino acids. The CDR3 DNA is TGTGCCTGGAGTGTAATCCCTCGACAGAGGTATGGCTACACCTTC. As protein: CAWSVIPRQRYGYTF. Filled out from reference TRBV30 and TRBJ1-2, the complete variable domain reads SQTIHQWPATLVQPVGSPLSLECTVEGTSNPNLYWYRQAAGRGLQLLFYSVGIGQISSEVPQNLSASRPQDRQFILSSKKLLLSDSGFYLCAWSVIPRQRYGYTFGSGTRLTVV.

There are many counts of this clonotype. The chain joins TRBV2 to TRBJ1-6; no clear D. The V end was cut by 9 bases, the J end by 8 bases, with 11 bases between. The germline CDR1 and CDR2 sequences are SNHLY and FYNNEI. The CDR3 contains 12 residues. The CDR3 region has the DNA TGTGCCAGGGCGGTTGGGGATTCACCCCTCCACTTT. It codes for CARAVGDSPLHF.

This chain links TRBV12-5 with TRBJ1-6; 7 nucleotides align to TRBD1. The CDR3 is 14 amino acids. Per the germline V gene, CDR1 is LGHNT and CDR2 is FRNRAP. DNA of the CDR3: TGTGCCAGCAGTTGGACAGGTCGGAATTCACCCCTCCACTTT. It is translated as CASSWTGRNSPLHF.

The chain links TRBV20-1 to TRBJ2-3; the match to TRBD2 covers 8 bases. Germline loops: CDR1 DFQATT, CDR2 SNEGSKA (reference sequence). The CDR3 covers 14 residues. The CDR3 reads CSLLLAVSTDTQYF. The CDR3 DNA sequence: TGCAGCTTACTACTAGCGGTGAGCACAGATACGCAGTATTTT.

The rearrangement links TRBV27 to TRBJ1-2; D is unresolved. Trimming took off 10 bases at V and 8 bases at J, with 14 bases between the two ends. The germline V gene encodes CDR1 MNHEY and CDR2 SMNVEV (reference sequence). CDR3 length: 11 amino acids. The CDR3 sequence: CATFASGGYTF. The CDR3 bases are TGTGCCACATTCGCCTCCGGGGGCTACACCTTC.

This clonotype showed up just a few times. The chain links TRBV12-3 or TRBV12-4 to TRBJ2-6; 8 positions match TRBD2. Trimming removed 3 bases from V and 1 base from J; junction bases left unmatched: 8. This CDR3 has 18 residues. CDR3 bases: TGTGCCAGCAGTTTCGAGGCGGGGGGACCTTCTGGGGCCAACGTCCTGACTTTC. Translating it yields CASSFEAGGPSGANVLTF.

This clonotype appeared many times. The CDR3 DNA sequence: TGCAGCGTTGGTCGGGGAGAGACCCAGTACTTC. The encoded protein is CSVGRGETQYF. The chain is built from TRBV29-1 and TRBJ2-5; D perhaps matches TRBD2 (5 bases). The CDR3 has 11 residues. Between the trimmed V and J ends, which lost 4 bases and 4 bases, there was a span of 7 bases. CDR1 and CDR2 (germline): SQVTM, ANQGSEA.

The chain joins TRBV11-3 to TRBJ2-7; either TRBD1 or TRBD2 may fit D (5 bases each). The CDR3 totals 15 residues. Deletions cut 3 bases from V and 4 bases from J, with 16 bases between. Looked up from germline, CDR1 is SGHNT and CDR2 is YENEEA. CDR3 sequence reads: CASSLGGTNTYEQYF. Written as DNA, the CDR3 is TGTGCCAGCAGCTTGGGTGGGACCAATACTTACGAGCAGTACTTC. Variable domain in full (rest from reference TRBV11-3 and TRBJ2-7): EAGVVQSPRYKIIEKKQPVAFWCNPISGHNTLYWYLQNLGQGPELLIRYENEEAVDDSQLPKDRFSAERLKGVDSTLKIQPAELGDSAVYLCASSLGGTNTYEQYFGPGTRLTVT.

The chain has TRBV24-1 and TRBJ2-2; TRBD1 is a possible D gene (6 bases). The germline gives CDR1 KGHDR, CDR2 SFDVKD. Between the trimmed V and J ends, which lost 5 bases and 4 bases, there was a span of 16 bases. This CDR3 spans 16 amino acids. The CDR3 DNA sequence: TGTGCCACCAGTGCCTTGACAGGACAGTCCACCGGGGAGCTGTTTTTT. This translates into CATSALTGQSTGELFF.

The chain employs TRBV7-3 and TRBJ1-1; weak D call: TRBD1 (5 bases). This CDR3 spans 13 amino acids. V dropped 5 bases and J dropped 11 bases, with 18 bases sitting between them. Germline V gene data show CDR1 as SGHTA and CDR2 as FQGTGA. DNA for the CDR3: TGTGCCAGCAGCCCCGACGGCGGGGGTGACGCTTTCTTT. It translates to CASSPDGGGDAFF.

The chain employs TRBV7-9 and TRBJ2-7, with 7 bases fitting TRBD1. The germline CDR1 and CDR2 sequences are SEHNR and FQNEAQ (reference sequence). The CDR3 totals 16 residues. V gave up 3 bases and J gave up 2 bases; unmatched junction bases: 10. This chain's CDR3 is CASSFPEDRAAYEQYF. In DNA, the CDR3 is TGTGCCAGCAGCTTCCCGGAAGACAGGGCCGCCTACGAGCAGTACTTC.

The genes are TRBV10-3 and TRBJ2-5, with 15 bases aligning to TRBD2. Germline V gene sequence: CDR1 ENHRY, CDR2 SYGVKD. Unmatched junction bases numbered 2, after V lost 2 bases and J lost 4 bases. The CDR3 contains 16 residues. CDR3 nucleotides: TGTGCCATCAGTGAGATGGGACTAGCGGGAGGAGAGACCCAGTACTTC. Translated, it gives CAISEMGLAGGETQYF.

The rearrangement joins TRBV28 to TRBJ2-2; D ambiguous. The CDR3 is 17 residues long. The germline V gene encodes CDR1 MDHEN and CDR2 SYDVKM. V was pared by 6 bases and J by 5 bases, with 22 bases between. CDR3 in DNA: TGTGCCAGCAGCCCACCGAGGTCCGTTACTAAAACCGGGGAGCTGTTTTTT. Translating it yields CASSPPRSVTKTGELFF.

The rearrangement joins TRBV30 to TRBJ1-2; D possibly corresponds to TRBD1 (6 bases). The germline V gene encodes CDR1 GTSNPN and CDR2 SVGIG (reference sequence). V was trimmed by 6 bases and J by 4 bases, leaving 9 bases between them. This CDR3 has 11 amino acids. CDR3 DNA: TGTGCCTGTGTACAGGGCTATGGCTACACCTTC. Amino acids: CACVQGYGYTF. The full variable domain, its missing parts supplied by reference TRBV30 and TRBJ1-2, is SQTIHQWPATLVQPVGSPLSLECTVEGTSNPNLYWYRQAAGRGLQLLFYSVGIGQISSEVPQNLSASRPQDRQFILSSKKLLLSDSGFYLCACVQGYGYTFGSGTRLTVV.

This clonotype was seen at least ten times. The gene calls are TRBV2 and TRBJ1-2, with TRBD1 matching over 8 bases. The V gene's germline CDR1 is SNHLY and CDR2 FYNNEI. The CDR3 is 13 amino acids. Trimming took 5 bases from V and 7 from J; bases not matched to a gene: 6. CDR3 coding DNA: TGTGCCAGCAGTTCAGGGGGCGCCCGTGGCTACACCTTC. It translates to CASSSGGARGYTF.

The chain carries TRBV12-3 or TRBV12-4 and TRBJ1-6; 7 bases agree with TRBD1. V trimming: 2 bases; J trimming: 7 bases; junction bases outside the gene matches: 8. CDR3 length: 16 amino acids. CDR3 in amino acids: CASSLRPGQANSPLHF. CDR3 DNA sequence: TGTGCCAGCAGTTTACGCCCTGGACAGGCGAATTCACCCCTCCACTTT.

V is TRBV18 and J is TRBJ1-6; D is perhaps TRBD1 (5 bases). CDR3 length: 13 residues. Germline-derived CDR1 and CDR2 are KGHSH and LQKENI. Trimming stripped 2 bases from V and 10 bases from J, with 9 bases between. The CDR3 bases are TGTGCCAGCTCACCAGGGGGAGGATCACCCCTCCACTTT. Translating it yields CASSPGGGSPLHF.

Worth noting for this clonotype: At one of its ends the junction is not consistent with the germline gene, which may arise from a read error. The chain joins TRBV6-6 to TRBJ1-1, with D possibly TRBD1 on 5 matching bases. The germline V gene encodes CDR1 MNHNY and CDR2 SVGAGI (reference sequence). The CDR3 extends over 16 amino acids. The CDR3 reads CASSEATGAHNTEASF. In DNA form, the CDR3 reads TGTGCCAGCAGTGAAGCTACCGGGGCCCACAACACTGAAGCTTCCTTT.